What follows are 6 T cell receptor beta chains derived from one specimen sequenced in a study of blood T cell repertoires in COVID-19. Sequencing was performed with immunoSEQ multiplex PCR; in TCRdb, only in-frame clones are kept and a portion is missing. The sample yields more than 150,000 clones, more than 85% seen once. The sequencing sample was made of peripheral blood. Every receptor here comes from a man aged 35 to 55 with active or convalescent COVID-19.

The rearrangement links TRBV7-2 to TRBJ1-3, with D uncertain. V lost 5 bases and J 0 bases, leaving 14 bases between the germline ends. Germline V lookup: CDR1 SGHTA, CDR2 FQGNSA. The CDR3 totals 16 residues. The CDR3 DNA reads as TGTGCCAGCAGCACCCTGCGGTCCGACTCTGGAAACACCATATATTTT. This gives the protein CASSTLRSDSGNTIYF.

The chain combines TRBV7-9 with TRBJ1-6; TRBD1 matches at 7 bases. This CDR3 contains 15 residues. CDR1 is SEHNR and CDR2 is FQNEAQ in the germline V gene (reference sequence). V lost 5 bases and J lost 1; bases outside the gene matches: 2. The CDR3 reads CASSGQESYNSPLHF. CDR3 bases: TGTGCCAGCAGCGGACAGGAATCCTATAATTCACCCCTCCACTTT.

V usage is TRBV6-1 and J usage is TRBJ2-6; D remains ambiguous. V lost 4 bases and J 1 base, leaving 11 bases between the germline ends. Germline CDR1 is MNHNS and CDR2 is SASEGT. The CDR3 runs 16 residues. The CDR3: CASSAWSPSGANVLTF. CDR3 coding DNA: TGTGCCAGCAGTGCCTGGAGTCCTTCTGGGGCCAACGTCCTGACTTTC.

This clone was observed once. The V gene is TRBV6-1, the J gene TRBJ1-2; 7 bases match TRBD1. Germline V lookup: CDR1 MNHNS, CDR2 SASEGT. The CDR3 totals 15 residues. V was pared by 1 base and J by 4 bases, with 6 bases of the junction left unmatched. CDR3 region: CASSEGGTATYGYTF. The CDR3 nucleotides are TGTGCCAGCAGTGAAGGGGGGACAGCGACCTATGGCTACACCTTC.

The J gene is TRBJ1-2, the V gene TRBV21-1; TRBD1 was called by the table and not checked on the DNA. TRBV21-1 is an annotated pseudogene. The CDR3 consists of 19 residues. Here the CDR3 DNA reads TGTGCCAGCAGCAAAATAACGGGACAGGGACGAACAACTATCTATGGCTACACCTTC. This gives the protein CASSKITGQGRTTIYGYTF.

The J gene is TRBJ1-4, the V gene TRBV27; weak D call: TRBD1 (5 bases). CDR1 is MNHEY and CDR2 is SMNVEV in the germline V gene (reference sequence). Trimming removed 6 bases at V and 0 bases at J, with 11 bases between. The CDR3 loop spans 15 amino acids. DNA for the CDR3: TGTGCCAGCAGGTTAATGGGGCCAACTAATGAAAAACTGTTTTTT. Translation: CASRLMGPTNEKLFF.